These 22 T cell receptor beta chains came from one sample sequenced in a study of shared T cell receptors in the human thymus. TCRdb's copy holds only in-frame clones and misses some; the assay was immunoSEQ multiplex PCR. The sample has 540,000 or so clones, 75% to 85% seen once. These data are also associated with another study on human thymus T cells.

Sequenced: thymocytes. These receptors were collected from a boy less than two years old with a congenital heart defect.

The CDR3 DNA is TGTGCCAGCAGTTACTCTTCCGGGGATCGTATAGGTGGCTACACCTTC. It encodes CASSYSSGDRIGGYTF. The chain has TRBV6-6 and TRBJ1-2; D ambiguous. Per the germline V gene, CDR1 is MNHNY and CDR2 is SVGAGI (reference sequence). V lost 0 bases and J 7 bases, leaving 18 bases between the germline ends. The CDR3 length is 16 residues.

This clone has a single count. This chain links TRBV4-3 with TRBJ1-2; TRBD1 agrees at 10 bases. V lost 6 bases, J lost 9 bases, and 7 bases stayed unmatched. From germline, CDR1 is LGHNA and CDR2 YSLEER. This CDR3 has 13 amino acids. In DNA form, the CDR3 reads TGCGCCAGCAGGCAGAGTGACAGGGGGCGCTACACCTTC. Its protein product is CASRQSDRGRYTF.

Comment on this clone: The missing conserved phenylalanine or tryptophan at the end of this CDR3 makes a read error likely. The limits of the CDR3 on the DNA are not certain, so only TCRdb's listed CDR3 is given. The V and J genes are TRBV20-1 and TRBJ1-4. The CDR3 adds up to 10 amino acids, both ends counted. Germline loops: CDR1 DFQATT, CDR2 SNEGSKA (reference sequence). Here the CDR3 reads CSAGEVPSHP.

CDR3 residues: CASSLGWDSSYEQYF. In nucleotides, the CDR3 is TGTGCCAGCAGCTTAGGTTGGGACAGCTCCTACGAGCAGTACTTC. The chain is built from TRBV13 and TRBJ2-7; 7 positions match TRBD1. V shed 0 bases and J 0 bases; nucleotides not matched to a gene: 2. CDR3 length: 15 residues. Germline assignment: CDR1 PRHDT and CDR2 FYEKMQ (reference sequence).

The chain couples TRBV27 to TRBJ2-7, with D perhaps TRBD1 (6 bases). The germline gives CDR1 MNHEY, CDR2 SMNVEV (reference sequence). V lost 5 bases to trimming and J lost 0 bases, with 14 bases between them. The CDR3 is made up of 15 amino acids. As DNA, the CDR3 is TGTGCCAGCAGTCCCCGAACGGGACACTCCTACGAGCAGTACTTC. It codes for CASSPRTGHSYEQYF.

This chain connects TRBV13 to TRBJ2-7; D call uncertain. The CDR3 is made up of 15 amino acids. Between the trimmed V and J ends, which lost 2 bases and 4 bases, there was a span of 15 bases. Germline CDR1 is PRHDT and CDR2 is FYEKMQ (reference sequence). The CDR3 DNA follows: TGTGCCAGCAGCTTACACTCCTCCTACTCTTACGAGCAGTACTTC. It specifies CASSLHSSYSYEQYF.

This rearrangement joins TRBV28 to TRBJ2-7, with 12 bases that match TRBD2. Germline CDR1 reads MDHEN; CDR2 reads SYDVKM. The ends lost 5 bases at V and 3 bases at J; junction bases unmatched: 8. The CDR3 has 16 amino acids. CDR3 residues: CASSLDPTSGSYEQYF. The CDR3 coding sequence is TGTGCCAGCAGTCTCGACCCGACTAGCGGGAGCTACGAGCAGTACTTC.

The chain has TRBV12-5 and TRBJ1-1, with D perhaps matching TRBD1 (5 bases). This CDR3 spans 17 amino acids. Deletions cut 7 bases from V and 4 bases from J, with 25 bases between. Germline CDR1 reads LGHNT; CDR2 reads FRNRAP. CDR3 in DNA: TGTGCTAGTGTCGTTGGTAAAGGGAGGGGACGTAGCACTGAAGCTTTCTTT. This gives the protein CASVVGKGRGRSTEAFF.

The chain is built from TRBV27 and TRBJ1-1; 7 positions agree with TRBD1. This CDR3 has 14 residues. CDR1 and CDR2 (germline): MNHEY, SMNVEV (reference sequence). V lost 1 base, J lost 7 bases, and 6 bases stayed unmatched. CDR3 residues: CASSLYGTVREAFF. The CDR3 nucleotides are TGTGCCAGCAGTTTATACGGGACAGTGCGTGAAGCTTTCTTT.

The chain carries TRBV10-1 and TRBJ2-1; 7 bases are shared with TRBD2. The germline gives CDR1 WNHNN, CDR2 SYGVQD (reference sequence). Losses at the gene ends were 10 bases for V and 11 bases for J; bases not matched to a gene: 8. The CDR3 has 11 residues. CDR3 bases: TGCGCCAATTGCCTAGCGGTAAAGCAGTTCTTC. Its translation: CANCLAVKQFF.

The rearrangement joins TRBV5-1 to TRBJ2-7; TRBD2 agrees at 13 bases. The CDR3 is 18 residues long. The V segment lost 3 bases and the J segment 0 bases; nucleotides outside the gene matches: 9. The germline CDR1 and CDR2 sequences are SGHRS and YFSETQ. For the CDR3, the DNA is TGCGCCAGCAGCTGGATGACTAGCGGGAGGTACAGCTCCTACGAGCAGTACTTC. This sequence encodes CASSWMTSGRYSSYEQYF.

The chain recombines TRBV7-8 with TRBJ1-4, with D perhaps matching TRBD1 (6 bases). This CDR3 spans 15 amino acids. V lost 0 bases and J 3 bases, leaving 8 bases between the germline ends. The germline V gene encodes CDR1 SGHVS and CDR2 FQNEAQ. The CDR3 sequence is CASSLARGANEKLFF. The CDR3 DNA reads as TGTGCCAGCAGCTTAGCCAGGGGTGCTAATGAAAAACTGTTTTTT.

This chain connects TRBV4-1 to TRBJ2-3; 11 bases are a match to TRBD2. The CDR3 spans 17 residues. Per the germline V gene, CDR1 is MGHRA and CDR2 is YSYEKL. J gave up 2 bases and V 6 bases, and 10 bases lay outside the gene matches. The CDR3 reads CASRDHLAGGDTDTQYF. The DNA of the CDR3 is TGCGCCAGCAGGGACCATTTAGCGGGAGGGGACACAGATACGCAGTATTTT.

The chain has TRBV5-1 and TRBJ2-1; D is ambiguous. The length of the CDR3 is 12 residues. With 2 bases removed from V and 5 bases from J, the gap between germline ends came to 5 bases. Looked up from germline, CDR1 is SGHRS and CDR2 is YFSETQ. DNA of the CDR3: TGCGCCAGCAGCTTCCCCAACAATGAGCAGTTCTTC. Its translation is CASSFPNNEQFF.

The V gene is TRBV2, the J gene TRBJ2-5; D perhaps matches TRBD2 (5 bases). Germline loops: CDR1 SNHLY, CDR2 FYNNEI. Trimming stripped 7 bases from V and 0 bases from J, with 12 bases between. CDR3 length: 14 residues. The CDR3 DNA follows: TGTGCCAGCACGGGGTACCGGTACCAAGAGACCCAGTACTTC. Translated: CASTGYRYQETQYF.

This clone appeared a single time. CDR3 amino acids: CASSSEGATEAFF. DNA for the CDR3: TGTGCCAGCAGCTCCGAGGGGGCCACTGAAGCTTTCTTT. The chain uses TRBV5-4 and TRBJ1-1; the match to TRBD1 covers 7 bases. The CDR3 contains 13 residues. The germline CDR1 and CDR2 sequences are SGHNT and YYREEE (reference sequence). The V and J ends lost 3 bases and 4 bases, in that order; junction bases with no gene match: 3. Full variable domain (missing parts from reference TRBV5-4 and TRBJ1-1): ETGVTQSPTHLIKTRGQQVTLRCSSQSGHNTVSWYQQALGQGPQFIFQYYREEENGRGNFPPRFSGLQFPNYSSELNVNALELDDSALYLCASSSEGATEAFFGQGTRLTVV.

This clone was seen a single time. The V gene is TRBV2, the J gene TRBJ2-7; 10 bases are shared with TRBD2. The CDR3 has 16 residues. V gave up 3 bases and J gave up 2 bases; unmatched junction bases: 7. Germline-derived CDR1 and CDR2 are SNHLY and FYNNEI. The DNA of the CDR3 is TGTGCCAGCAGTGACACTAGCGGGAAGACGCCCTACGAGCAGTACTTC. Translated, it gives CASSDTSGKTPYEQYF. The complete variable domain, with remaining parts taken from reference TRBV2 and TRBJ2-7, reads EPEVTQTPSHQVTQMGQEVILRCVPISNHLYFYWYRQILGQKVEFLVSFYNNEISEKSEIFDDQFSVERPDGSNFTLKIRSTKLEDSAMYFCASSDTSGKTPYEQYFGPGTRLTVT.

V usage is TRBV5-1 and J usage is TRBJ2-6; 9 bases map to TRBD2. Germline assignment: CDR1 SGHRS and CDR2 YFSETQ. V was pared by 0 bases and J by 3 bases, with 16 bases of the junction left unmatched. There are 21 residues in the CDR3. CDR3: CASSLARVGLAGVSGANVLTF. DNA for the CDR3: TGCGCCAGCAGCTTGGCCCGGGTCGGTTTAGCGGGAGTAAGTGGGGCCAACGTCCTGACTTTC.

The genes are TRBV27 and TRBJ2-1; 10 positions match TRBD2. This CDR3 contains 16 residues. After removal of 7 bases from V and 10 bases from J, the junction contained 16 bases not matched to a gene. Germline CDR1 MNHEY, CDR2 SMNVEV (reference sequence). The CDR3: CASTSRTSGTSEEQFF. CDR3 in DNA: TGTGCCAGCACCTCGAGAACTAGCGGGACGTCGGAGGAGCAGTTCTTC.

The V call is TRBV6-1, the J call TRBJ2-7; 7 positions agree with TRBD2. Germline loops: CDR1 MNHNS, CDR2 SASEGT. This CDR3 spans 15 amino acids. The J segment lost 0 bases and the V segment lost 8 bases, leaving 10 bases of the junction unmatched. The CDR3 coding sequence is TGTGCCAGCTTTGGGGGGGACGAACACTCCTACGAGCAGTACTTC. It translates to CASFGGDEHSYEQYF.

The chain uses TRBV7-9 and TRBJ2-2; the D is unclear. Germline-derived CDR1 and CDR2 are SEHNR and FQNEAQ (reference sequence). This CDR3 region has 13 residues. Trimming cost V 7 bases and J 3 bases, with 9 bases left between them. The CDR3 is CASTYSDTGELFF. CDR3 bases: TGTGCCAGCACCTATTCGGACACCGGGGAGCTGTTTTTT.

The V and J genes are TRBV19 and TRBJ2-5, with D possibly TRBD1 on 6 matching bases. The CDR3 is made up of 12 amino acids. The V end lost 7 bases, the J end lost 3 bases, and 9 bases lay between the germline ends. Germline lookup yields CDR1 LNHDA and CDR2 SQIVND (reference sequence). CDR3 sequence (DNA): TGTGCCAGTACAGGGGCAGAAGAGACCCAGTACTTC. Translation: CASTGAEETQYF.